Detailed here is one T cell receptor beta chain. The data were obtained in a study of blood T cell repertoires in COVID-19. Recovered Cohort 3 donors showed two negative PCRs, clearance, or symptom resolution. Original methodology: Amplification with reference gene primers provided the estimates of nucleated cell counts. Repertoires were generated with immunoSEQ multiplex PCR, while TCRdb's copy carries only in-frame clones and drops some. Clonal size and the V and J genes are those of that table, whereas D and trimming came from the DNA. The sample contains more than 300,000 clones, 88% of which appear only once. What was sequenced was PBMCs or T cells enriched from blood (not recorded which). The TCR originated in a woman under 30 who had recovered from COVID-19.

CDR3 coding DNA: TGTGCCAGCAGTGAAGGGGGCGCGAGCAATCAGCCCCAGCATTTT. This sequence encodes CASSEGGASNQPQHF. This chain joins TRBV25-1 and TRBJ1-5; tentatively, D is TRBD1 (6 bases). The germline gives CDR1 MGHDK, CDR2 SYGVNS. This CDR3 is 15 amino acids long. Trimming left V 2 bases short and J 1 base short, with 9 bases between.